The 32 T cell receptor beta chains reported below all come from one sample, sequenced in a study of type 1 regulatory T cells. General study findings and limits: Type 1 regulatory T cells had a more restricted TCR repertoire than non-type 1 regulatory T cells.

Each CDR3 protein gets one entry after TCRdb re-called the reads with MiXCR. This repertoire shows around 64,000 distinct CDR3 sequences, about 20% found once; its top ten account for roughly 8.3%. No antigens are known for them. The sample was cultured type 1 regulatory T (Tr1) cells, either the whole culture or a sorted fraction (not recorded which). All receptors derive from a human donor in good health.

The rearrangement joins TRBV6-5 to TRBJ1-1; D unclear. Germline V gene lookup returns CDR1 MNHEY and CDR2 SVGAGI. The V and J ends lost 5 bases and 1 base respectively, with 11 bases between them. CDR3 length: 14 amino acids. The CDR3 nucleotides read TGTGCCAGCAGTCAAATCCGGGGGAACACTGAAGCTTTCTTT. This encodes CASSQIRGNTEAFF.

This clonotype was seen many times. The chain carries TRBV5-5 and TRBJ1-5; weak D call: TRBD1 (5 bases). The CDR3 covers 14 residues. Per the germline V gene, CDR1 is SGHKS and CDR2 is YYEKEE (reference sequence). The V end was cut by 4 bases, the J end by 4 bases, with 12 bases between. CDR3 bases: TGTGCCAGCAGCCCTGACAGTACGAATCAGCCCCAGCATTTT. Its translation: CASSPDSTNQPQHF.

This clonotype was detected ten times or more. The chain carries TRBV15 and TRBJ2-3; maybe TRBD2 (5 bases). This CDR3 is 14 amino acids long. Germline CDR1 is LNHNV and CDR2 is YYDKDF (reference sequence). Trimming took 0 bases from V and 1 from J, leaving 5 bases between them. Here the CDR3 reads CATSRDSGTDTQYF. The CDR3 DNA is TGTGCCACCAGCAGAGATAGCGGCACAGATACGCAGTATTTT.

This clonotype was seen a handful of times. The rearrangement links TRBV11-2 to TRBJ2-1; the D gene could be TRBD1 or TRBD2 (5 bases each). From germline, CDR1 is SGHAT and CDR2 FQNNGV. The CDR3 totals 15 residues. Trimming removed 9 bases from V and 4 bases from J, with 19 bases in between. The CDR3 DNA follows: TGTGCCAGGGGGGACGAAGTGGGGCGATACAATGAGCAGTTCTTC. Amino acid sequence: CARGDEVGRYNEQFF.

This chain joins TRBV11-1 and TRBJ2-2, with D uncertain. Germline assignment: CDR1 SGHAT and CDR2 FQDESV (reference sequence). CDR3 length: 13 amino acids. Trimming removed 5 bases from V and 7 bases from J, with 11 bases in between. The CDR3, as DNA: TGTGCCAGCAGCCCCACCTCCAACGGGGAGCTGTTTTTT. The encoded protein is CASSPTSNGELFF.

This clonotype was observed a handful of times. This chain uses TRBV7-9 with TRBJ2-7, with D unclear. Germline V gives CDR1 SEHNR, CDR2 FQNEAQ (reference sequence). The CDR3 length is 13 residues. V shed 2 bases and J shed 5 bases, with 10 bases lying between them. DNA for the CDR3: TGTGCCAGCAGCTTACGGCTAAGGGACGAGCAGTACTTC. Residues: CASSLRLRDEQYF.

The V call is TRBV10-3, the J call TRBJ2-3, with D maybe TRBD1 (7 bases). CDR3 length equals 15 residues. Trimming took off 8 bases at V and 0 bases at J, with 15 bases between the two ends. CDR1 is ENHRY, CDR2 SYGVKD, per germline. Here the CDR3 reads CAIAGGLTSTDTQYF. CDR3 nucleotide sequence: TGTGCCATCGCAGGGGGGCTCACTAGCACAGATACGCAGTATTTT.

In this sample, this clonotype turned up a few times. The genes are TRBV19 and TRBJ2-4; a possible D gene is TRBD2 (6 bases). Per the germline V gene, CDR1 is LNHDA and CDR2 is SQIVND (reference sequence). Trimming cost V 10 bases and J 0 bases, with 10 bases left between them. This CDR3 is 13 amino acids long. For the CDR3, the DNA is TGTGCCACCGGCGGGACAGCCAAAAACATTCAGTACTTC. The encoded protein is CATGGTAKNIQYF.

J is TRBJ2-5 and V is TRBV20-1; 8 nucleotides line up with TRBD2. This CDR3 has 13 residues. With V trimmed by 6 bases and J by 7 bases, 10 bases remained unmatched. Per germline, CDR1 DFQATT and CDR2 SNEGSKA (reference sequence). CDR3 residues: CSAGGLAGRTQYF. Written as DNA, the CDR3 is TGCAGTGCGGGAGGGCTAGCGGGCAGGACCCAGTACTTC.

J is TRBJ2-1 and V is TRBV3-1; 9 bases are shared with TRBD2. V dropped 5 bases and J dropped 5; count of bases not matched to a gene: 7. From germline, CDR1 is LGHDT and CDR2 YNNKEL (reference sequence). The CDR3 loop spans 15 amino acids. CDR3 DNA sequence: TGTGCCAGCAGCTCTTGGACTAGCGAAAACAATGAGCAGTTCTTC. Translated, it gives CASSSWTSENNEQFF.

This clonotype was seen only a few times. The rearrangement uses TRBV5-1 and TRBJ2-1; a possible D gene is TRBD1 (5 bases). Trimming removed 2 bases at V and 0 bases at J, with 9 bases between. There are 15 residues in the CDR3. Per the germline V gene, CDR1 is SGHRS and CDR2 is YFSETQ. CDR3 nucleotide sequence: TGCGCCAGCAGCTTAAGACAGAGCTCCTACAATGAGCAGTTCTTC. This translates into CASSLRQSSYNEQFF.

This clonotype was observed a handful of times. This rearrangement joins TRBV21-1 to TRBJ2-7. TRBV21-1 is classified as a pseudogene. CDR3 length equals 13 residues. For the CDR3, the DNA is TGTGCCAGCAGCAATTCGGGGAATTACGAGCAGTACTTC. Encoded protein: CASSNSGNYEQYF.

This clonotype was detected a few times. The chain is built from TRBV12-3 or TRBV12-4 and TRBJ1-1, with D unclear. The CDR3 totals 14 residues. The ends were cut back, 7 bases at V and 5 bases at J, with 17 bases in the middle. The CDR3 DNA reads TGTGCCAGCACCCGTGCTCCGGGAGGGACTGAAGCTTTCTTT. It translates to CASTRAPGGTEAFF.

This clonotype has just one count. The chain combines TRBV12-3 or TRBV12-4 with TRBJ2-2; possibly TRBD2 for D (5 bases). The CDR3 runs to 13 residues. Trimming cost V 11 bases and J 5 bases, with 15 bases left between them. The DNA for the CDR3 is TGTGCCGGCACTAGAAGTATAACCGGGGAGCTGTTTTTT. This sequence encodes CAGTRSITGELFF.

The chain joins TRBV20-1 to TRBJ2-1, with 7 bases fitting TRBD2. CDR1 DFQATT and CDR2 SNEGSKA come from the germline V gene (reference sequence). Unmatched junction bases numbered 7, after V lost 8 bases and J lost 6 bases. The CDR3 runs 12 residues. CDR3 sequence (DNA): TGCAGTTCGCCCCCGGGAGGCAATGAGCAGTTCTTC. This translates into CSSPPGGNEQFF.

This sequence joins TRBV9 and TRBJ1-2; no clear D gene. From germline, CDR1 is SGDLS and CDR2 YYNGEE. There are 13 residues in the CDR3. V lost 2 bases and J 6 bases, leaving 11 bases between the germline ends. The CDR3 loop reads CASSVKATHGYTF. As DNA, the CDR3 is TGTGCCAGCAGCGTCAAAGCAACCCATGGCTACACCTTC. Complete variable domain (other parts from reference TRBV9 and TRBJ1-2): DSGVTQTPKHLITATGQRVTLRCSPRSGDLSVYWYQQSLDQGLQFLIQYYNGEERAKGNILERFSAQQFPDLHSELNLSSLELGDSALYFCASSVKATHGYTFGSGTRLTVV.

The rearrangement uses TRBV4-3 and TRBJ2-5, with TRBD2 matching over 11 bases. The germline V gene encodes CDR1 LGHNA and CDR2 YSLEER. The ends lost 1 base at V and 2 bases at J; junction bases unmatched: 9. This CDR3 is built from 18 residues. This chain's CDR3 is CASSQVIAGGPGQETQYF. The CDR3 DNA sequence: TGCGCCAGCAGCCAAGTGATAGCGGGAGGGCCGGGGCAAGAGACCCAGTACTTC.

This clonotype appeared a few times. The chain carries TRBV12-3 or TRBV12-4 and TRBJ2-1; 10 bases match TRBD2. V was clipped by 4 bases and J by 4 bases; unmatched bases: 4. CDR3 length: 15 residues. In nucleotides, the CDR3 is TGTGCCAGCAGTTCCGGGACTAGCGAATACAATGAGCAGTTCTTC. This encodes CASSSGTSEYNEQFF.

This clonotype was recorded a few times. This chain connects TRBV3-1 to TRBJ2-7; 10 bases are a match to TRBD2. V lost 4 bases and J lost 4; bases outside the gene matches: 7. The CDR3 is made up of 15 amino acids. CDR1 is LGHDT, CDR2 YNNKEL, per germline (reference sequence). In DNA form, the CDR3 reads TGTGCCAGCAGCCGCGGGACTAGCGCCGCGTACGAGCAGTACTTC. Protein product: CASSRGTSAAYEQYF.

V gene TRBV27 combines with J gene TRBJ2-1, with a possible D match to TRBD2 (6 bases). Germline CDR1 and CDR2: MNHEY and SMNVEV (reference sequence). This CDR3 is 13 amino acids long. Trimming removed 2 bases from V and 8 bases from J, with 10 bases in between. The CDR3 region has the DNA TGTGCCAGCAGTTTAGAGAGGGAGGATGAGCAGTTCTTC. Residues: CASSLEREDEQFF.

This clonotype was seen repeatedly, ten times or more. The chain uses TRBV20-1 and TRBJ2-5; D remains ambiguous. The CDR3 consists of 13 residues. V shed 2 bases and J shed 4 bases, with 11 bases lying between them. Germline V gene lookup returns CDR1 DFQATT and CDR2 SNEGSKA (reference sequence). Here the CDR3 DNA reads TGCAGTGCTAGATTCCCGACGGGAGAGACCCAGTACTTC. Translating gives CSARFPTGETQYF.

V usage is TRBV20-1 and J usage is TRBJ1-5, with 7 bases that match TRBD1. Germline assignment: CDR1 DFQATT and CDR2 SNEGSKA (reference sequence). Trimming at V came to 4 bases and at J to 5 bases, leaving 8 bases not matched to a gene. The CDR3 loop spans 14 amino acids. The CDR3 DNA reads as TGCAGTGCTATAAGGGGGCGAGGGGATCAGCCCCAGCATTTT. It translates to CSAIRGRGDQPQHF.

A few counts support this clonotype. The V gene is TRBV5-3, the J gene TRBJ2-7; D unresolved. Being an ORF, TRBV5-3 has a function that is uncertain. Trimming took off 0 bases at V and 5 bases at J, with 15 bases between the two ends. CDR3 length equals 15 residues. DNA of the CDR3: TGTGCCAGAAGCTTGGGCAGGCCCCACAACGACGAGCAGTACTTC. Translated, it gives CARSLGRPHNDEQYF.

CDR3 bases: TGTGCCAGCAGCCCGGGACTAGCGGGAGGTACCAACTCGCGGGAGCAGTTCTTC. Residues: CASSPGLAGGTNSREQFF. V gene TRBV3-1 combines with J gene TRBJ2-1, with 15 bases fitting TRBD2. The junction had 14 bases not matched to a gene; V was cut back by 4 bases and J by 10 bases. The germline V gene encodes CDR1 LGHDT and CDR2 YNNKEL (reference sequence). This CDR3 is 18 amino acids long.

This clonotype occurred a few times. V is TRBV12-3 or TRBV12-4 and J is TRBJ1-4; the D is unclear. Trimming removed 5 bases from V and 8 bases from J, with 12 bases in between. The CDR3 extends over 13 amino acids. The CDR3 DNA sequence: TGTGCCAGCAGTCTGCAAAATCAGGAAAAACTGTTTTTT. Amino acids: CASSLQNQEKLFF.

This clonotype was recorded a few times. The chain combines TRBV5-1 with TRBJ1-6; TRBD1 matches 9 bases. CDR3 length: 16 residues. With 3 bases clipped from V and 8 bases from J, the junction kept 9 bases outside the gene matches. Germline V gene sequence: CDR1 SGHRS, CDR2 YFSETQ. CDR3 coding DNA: TGCGCCAGCAGCTCCCGGGACAGGGCCGGAGATTCACCCCTCCACTTT. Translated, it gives CASSSRDRAGDSPLHF.

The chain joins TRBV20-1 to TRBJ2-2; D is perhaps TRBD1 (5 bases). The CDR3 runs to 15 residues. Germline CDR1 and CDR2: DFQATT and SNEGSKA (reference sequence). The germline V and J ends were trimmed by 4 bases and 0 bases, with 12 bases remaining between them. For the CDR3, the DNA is TGCAGTGCTACCCAGACAGTCTCGAACACCGGGGAGCTGTTTTTT. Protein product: CSATQTVSNTGELFF.

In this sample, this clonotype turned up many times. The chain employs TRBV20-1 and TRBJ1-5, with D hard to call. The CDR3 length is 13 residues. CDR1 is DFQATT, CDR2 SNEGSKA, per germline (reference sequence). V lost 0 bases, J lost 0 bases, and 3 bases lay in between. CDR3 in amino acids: CSAREGSNQPQHF. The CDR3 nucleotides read TGCAGTGCTAGAGAGGGTAGCAATCAGCCCCAGCATTTT.

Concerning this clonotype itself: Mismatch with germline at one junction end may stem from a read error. CDR3 bases: TGTGCCAGCAGTTTAAGGGGGGATGGCCACACCTTC. Its translation is CASSLRGDGHTF. The chain combines TRBV12-3 or TRBV12-4 with TRBJ1-2; D might be TRBD1 (6 bases). The CDR3 length is 12 residues.

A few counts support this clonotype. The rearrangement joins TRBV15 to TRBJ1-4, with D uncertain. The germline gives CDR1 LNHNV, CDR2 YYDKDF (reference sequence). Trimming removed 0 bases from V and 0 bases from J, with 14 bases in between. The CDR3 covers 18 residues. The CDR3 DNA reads TGTGCCACCAGCAGAGACCTCCCGGACGTTGCAACTAATGAAAAACTGTTTTTT. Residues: CATSRDLPDVATNEKLFF.

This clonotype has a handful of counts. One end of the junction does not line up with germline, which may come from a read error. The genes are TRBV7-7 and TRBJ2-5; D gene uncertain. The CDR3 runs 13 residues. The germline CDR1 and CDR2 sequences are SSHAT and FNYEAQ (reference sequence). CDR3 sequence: CASSLAGKETQYF. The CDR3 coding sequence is TGTGCTAGCAGCTTAGCAGGAAAAGAGACCCAGTACTTC.

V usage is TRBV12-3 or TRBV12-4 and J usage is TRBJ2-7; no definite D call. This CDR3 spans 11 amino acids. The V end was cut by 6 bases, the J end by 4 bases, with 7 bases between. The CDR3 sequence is CASRLNYEQYF. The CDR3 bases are TGTGCCAGCAGACTCAATTACGAGCAGTACTTC.